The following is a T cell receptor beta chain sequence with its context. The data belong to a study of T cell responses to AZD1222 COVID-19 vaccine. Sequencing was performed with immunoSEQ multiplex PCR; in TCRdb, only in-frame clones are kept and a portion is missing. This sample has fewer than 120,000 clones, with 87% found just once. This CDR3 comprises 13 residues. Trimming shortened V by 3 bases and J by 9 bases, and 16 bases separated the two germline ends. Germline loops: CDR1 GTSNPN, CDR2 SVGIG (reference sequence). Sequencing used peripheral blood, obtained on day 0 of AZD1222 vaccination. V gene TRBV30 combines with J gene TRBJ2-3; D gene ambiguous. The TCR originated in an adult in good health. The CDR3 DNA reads TGTGCCTGGAGCGTAGGCCCCAAGGACACGCAGTATTTT. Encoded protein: CAWSVGPKDTQYF.